This TCR beta chain was captured by sequencing in a study of shared clonotypes between healthy human individuals. With respect to this clone: Its matching antigen is unknown.

Study results and limitations: Clonotype sharing among donors likely depends on sequencing depth.

The CDR3 consists of 14 residues. CDR1 is SEHNR and CDR2 is FQNEAQ in the germline V gene (reference sequence). Deletions cut 3 bases from V and 3 bases from J, with 12 bases between. At a deep level, the assay was run. Several immunoSEQ 96-well plates shared each subset's DNA, each plate a replicate. The authors' processing: ImmunoSEQ yielded junction-only sequences lacking quality scores, so filtering differed. The data were produced by immunoSEQ multiplex PCR, yet TCRdb's version contains in-frame clones alone and is incomplete. V and J calls and clone size come straight from that table; D and trimming were deduced from the DNA. Seen here are around 1.1 million clones, around three quarters observed once, and the top ten hold 0.5% to 0.65%.

The rearrangement links TRBV7-9 to TRBJ2-7; TRBD2 might be the D (6 bases). The sample was memory CD4+ T cells from PBMCs. The subset: CD45RA-negative fraction. The clonotype was recovered from a man between 18 and 29 years old in good health. Some clones in this sample may be carry-over from other donors' samples. The DNA for the CDR3 is TGTGCCAGCAGCTTGTCGGGAGCAGGCTACGAGCAGTACTTC. Amino acid sequence: CASSLSGAGYEQYF.